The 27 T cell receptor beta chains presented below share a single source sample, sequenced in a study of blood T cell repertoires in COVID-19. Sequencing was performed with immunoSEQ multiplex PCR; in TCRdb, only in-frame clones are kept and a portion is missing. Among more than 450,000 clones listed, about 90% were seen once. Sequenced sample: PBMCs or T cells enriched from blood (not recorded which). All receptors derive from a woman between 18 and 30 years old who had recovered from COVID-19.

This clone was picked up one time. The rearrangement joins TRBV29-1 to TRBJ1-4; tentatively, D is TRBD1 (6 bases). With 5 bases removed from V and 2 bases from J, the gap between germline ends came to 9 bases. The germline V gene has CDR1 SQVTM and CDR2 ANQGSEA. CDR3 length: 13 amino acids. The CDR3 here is CSVIQGTNEKLFF. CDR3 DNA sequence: TGCAGCGTTATACAGGGTACTAATGAAAAACTGTTTTTT.

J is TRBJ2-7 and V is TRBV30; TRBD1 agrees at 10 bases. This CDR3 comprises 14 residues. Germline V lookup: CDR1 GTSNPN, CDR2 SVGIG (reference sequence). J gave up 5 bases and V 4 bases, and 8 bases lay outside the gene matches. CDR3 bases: TGTGCCTGGACTGCCTGGGACAGGGGTAACGAGCAGTACTTC. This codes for CAWTAWDRGNEQYF.

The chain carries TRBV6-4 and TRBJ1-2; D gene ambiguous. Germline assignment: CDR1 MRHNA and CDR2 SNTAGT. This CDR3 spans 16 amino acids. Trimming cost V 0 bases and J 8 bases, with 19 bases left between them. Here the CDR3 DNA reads TGTGCCAGCAGTGACTCGTATGAAGGGAGCGACGGCGGCTACACCTTC. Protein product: CASSDSYEGSDGGYTF.

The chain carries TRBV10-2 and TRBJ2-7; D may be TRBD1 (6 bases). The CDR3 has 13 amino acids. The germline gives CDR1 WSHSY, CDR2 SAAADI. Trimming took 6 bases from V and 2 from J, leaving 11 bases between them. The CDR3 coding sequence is TGCGCCAGCAGCGGGACATCAACCTACGAGCAGTACTTC. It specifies CASSGTSTYEQYF.

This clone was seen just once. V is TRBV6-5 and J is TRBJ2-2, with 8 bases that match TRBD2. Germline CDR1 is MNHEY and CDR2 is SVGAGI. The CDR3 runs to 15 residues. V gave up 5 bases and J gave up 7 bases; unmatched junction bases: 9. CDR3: CASSLRTAGDGELFF. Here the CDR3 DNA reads TGTGCCAGCAGTCTACGGACAGCGGGGGACGGGGAGCTGTTTTTT.

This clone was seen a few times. The CDR3 here is CASSFTGTGDEDTEAFF. In DNA form, the CDR3 reads TGCGCCAGCAGCTTTACCGGGACAGGGGACGAGGACACTGAAGCTTTCTTT. This sequence joins TRBV5-1 and TRBJ1-1; TRBD1 aligns across 10 bases. Germline CDR1 and CDR2: SGHRS and YFSETQ. CDR3 length equals 17 residues. V was clipped by 2 bases and J by 3 bases; unmatched bases: 10.

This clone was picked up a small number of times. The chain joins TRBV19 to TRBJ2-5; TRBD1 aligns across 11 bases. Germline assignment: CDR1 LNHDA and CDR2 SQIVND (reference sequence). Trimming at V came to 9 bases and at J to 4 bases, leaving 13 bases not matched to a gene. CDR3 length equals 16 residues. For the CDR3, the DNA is TGTGCCAGCTCAACTATCCGGACAGGGGGCCCAGAGACCCAGTACTTC. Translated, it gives CASSTIRTGGPETQYF.

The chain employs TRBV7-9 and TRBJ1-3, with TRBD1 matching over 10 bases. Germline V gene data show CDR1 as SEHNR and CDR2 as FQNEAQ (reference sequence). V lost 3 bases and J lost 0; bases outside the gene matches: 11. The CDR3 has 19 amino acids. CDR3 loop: CASSLGTGDPNLSGNTIYF. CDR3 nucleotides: TGTGCCAGCAGCTTGGGGACAGGGGACCCGAACCTCTCTGGAAACACCATATATTTT.

The CDR3 loop reads CASSQDPAAGGTGELFF. CDR3 DNA: TGTGCCAGCAGCCAAGACCCTGCGGCGGGGGGCACCGGGGAGCTGTTTTTT. The V and J genes are TRBV4-2 and TRBJ2-2, with TRBD2 identical over 8 bases. V was clipped by 0 bases and J by 4 bases; unmatched bases: 7. In germline, CDR1 is LGHNA, CDR2 YNFKEQ. The CDR3 length is 17 residues.

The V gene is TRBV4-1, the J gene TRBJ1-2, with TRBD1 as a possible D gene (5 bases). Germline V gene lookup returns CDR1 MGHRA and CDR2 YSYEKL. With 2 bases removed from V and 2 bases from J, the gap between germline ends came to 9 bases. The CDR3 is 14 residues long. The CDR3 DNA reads TGCGCCAGCAGCCAATCGACAGTGAACTATGGCTACACCTTC. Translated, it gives CASSQSTVNYGYTF.

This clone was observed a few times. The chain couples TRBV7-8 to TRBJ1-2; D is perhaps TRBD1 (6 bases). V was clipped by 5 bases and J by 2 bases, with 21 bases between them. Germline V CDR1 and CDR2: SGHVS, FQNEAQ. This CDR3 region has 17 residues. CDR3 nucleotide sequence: TGTGCCAGCAGCAAAGAACGCAGGGGCCGCCTAAACTATGGCTACACCTTC. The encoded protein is CASSKERRGRLNYGYTF.

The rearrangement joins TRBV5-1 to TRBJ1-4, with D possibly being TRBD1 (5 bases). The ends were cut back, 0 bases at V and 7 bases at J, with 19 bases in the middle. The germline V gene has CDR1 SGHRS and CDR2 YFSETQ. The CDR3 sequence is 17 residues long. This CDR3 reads CASSLVLEGLKSEKLFF. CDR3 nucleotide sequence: TGCGCCAGCAGCTTGGTATTGGAGGGGCTTAAAAGTGAAAAACTGTTTTTT.

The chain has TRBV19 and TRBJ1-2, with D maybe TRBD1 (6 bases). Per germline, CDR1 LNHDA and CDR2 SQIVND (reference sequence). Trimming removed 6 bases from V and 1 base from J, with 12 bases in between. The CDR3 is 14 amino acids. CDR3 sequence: CASSRTEVNYGYTF. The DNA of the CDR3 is TGTGCCAGTAGCCGGACAGAAGTTAACTATGGCTACACCTTC.

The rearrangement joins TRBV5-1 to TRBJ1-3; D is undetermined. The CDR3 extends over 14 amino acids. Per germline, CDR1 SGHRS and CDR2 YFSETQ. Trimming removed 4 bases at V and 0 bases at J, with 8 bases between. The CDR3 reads CASSPVSSGNTIYF. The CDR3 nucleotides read TGCGCCAGCAGCCCGGTGAGCTCTGGAAACACCATATATTTT.

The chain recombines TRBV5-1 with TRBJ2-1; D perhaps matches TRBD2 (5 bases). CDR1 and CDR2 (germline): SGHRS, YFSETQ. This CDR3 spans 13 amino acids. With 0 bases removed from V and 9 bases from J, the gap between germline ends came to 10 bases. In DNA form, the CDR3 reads TGCGCCAGCAGCTTGGGAGGGTCGGGTGAGCAGTTCTTC. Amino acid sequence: CASSLGGSGEQFF.

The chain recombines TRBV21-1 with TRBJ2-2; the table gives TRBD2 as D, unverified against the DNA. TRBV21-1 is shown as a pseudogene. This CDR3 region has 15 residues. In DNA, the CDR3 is TGTGCCAGCAGCAAAGGGCGGTGGAACACCGGGGAGCTGTTTTTT. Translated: CASSKGRWNTGELFF.

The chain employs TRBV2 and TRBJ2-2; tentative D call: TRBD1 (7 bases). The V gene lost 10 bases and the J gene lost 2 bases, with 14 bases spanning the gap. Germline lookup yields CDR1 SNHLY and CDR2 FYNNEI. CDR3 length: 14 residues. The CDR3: CATRGTENTGELFF. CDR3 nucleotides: TGTGCCACCCGGGGGACAGAAAACACCGGGGAGCTGTTTTTT.

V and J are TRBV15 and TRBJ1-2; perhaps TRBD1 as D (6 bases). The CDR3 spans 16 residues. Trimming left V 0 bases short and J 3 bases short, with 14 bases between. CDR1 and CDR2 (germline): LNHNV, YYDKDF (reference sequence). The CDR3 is CATSRDSGHLDYGYTF. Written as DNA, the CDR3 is TGTGCCACCAGCAGAGATTCGGGACACCTCGACTATGGCTACACCTTC.

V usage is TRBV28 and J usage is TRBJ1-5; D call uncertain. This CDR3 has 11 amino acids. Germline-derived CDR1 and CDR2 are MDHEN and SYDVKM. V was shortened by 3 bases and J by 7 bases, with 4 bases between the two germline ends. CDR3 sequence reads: CASSFEQPQHF. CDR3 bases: TGTGCCAGCAGTTTTGAGCAGCCCCAGCATTTT.

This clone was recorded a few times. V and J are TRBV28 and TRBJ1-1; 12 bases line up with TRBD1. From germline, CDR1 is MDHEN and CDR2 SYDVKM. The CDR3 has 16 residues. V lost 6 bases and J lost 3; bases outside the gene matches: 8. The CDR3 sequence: CASRQWDRGRYTEAFF. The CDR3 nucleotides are TGTGCCAGCAGACAATGGGACAGGGGGCGGTACACTGAAGCTTTCTTT. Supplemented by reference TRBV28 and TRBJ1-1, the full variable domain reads DVKVTQSSRYLVKRTGEKVFLECVQDMDHENMFWYRQDPGLGLRLIYFSYDVKMKEKGDIPEGYSVSREKKERFSLILESASTNQTSMYLCASRQWDRGRYTEAFFGQGTRLTVV.

Here the CDR3 DNA reads TGTGCCAGCAGCTTAGGGGGACAGGGGAGCTCCTACGAGCAGTACTTC. This translates into CASSLGGQGSSYEQYF. The chain joins TRBV13 to TRBJ2-7; 10 positions match TRBD1. Trimming at V came to 0 bases and at J to 0 bases, leaving 2 bases not matched to a gene. The CDR3 has 16 residues. Per the germline V gene, CDR1 is PRHDT and CDR2 is FYEKMQ (reference sequence).

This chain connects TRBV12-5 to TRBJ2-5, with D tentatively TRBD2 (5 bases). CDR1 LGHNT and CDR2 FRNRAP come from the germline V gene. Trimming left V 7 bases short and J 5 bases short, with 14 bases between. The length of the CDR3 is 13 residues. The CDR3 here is CASAGLGWETQYF. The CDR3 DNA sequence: TGTGCTAGTGCGGGGTTAGGGTGGGAGACCCAGTACTTC.

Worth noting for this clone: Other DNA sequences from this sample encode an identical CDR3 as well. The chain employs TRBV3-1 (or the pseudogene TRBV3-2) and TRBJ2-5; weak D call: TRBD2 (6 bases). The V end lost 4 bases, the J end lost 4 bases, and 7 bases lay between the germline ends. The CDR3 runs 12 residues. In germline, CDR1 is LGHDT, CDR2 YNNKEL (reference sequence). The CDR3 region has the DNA TGTGCCAGCAGCCCGGGACTAGAGACCCAGTACTTC. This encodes CASSPGLETQYF.

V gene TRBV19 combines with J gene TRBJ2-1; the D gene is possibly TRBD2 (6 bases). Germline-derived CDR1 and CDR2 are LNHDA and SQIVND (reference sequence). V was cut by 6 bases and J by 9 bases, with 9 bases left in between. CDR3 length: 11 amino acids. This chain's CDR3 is CASSWGGEQFF. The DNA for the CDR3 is TGTGCCAGTAGCTGGGGAGGTGAGCAGTTCTTC. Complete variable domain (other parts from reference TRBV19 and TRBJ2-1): DGGITQSPKYLFRKEGQNVTLSCEQNLNHDAMYWYRQDPGQGLRLIYYSQIVNDFQKGDIAEGYSVSREKKESFPLTVTSAQKNPTAFYLCASSWGGEQFFGPGTRLTVL.

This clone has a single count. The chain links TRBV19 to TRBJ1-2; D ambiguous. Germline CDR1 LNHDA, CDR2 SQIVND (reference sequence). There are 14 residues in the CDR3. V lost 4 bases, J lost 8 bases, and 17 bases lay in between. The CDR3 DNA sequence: TGTGCCAGTAGTACGGCGCAGAGGTCGAGCGGCTACACCTTC. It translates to CASSTAQRSSGYTF.

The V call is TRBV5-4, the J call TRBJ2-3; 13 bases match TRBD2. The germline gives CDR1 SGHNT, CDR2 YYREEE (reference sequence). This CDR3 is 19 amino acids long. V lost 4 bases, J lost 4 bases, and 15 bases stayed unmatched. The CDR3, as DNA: TGTGCCAGCAGCCCGCACCGGACTAGCGGGGGCCTCGCGTCAGATACGCAGTATTTT. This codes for CASSPHRTSGGLASDTQYF.

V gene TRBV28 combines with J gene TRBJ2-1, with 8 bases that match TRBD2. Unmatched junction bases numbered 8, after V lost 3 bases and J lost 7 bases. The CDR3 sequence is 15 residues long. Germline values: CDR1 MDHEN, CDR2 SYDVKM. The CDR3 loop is CASSLYRGGRNEQFF. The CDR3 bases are TGTGCCAGCAGTTTGTACCGCGGGGGGAGGAATGAGCAGTTCTTC. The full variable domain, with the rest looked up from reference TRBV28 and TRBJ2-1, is DVKVTQSSRYLVKRTGEKVFLECVQDMDHENMFWYRQDPGLGLRLIYFSYDVKMKEKGDIPEGYSVSREKKERFSLILESASTNQTSMYLCASSLYRGGRNEQFFGPGTRLTVL.